What follows describes a single TCR beta chain. Its specificity is not known. The sample comes from a study of T-cell memory formation after mild COVID-19. Overall study context: TCR clustering was largely donor specific.

TCRdb itself ran the 5' RACE reads through MiXCR, one entry per CDR3 protein. The profile covers about 270,000 distinct CDR3 sequences, with around 15% appearing a single time and around 23% taken by the ten largest. Study findings and constraints: CD8+ contracting clones occupied EMRA, while CD4+ ones occupied mainly CM and EM.

The germline gives CDR1 MNHNY, CDR2 SVGAGI (reference sequence). V trimming: 6 bases; J trimming: 10 bases; junction bases outside the gene matches: 11. The CDR3 length is 13 residues. The chain recombines TRBV6-6 with TRBJ1-1; 7 bases match TRBD1. The source is a man aged 18 to 29 who had mild COVID-19 (a few samples of this study predate the infection). Cell type and time point are not known. What was sequenced was PBMCs or a T cell subset sorted from them (not recorded which). This chain's CDR3 is CASRARTGGSAFF. CDR3 coding DNA: TGTGCCAGCAGAGCCAGGACAGGAGGGTCAGCTTTCTTT.